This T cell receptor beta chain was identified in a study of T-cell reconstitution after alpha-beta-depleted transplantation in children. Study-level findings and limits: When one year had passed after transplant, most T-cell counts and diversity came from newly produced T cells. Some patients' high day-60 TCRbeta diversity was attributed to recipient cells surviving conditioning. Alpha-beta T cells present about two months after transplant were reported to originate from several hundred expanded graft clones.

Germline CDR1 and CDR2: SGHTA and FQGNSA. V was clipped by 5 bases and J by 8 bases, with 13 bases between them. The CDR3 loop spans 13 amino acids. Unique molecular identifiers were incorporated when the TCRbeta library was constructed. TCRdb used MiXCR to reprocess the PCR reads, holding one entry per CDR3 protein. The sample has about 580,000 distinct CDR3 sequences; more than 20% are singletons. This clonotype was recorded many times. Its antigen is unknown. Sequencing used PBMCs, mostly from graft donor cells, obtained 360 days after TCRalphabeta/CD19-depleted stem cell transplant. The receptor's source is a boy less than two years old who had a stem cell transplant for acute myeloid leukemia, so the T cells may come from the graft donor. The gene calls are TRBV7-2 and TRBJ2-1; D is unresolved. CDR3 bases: TGTGCCAGCAGCCCGATCACTTACGATGAGCAGTTCTTC. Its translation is CASSPITYDEQFF.